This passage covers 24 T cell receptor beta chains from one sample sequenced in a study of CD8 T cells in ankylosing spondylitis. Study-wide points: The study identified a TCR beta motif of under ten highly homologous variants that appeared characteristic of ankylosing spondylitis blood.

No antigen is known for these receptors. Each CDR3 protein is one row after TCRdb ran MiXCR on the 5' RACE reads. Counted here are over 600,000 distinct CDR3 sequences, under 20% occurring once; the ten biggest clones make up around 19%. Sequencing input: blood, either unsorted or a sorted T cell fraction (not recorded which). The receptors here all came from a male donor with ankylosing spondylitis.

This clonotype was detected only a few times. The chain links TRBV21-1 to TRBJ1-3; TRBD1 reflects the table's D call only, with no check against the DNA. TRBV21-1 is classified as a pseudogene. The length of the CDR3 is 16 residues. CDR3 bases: TGTGCCAGCAGCACACACAGGGTGAGGAATCGAAACACCATATATTTT. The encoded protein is CASSTHRVRNRNTIYF.

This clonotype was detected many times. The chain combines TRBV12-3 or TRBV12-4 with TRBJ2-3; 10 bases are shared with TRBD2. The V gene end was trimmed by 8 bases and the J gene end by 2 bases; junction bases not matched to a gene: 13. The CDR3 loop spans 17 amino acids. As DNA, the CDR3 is TGTGCCAGCGGGACCCGGGGGACTAGCGCGTCCACAGATACGCAGTATTTT. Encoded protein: CASGTRGTSASTDTQYF.

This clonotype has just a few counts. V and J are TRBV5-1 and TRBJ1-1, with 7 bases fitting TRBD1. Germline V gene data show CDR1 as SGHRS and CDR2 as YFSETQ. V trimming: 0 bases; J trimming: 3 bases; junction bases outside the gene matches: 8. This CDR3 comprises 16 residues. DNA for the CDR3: TGCGCCAGCAGCTTGGGCCCCCGAGGGGGCCACACTGAAGCTTTCTTT. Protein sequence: CASSLGPRGGHTEAFF.

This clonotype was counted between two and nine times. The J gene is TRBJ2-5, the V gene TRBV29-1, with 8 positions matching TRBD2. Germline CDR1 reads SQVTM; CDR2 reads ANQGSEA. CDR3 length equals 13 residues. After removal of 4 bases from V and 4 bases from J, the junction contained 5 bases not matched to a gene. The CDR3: CSVVGRAGETQYF. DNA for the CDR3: TGCAGCGTTGTCGGGAGGGCGGGAGAGACCCAGTACTTC.

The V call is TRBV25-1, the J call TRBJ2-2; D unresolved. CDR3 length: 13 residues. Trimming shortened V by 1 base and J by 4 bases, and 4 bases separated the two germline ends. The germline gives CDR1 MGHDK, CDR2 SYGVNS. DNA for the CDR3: TGTGCCAGCAGTGAATCCCCCACCGGGGAGCTGTTTTTT. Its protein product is CASSESPTGELFF.

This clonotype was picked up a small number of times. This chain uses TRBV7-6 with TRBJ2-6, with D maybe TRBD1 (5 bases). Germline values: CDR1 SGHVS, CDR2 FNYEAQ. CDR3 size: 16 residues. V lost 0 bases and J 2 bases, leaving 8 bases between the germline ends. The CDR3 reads CASSLAPGTGANVLTF. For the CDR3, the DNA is TGTGCCAGCAGCTTAGCTCCAGGGACTGGGGCCAACGTCCTGACTTTC.

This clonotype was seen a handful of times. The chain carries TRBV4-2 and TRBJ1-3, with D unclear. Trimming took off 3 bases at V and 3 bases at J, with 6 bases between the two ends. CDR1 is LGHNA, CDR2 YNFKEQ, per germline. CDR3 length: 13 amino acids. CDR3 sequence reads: CASSHRDGNTIYF. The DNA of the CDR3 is TGTGCCAGCAGCCATCGGGATGGAAACACCATATATTTT.

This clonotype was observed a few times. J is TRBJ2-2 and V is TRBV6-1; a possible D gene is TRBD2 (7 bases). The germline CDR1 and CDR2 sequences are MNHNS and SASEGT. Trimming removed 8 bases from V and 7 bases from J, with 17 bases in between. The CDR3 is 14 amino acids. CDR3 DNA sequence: TGTGCCAGCCAACCCGGGGGGCCGGGCGGGGAGCTGTTTTTT. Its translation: CASQPGGPGGELFF.

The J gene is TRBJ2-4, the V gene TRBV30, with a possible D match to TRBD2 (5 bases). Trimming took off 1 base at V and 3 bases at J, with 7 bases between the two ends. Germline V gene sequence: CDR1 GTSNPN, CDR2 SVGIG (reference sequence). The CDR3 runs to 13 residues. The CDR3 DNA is TGTGCCTGGAGTGCCGGGGACAAAAACATTCAGTACTTC. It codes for CAWSAGDKNIQYF.

In DNA form, the CDR3 reads TGTGCCAGCAGCCAGAGGTTCCAAGAGACCCAGTACTTC. Translation gives CASSQRFQETQYF. The V gene is TRBV7-2, the J gene TRBJ2-5; D not resolved. Germline assignment: CDR1 SGHTA and CDR2 FQGNSA. Trimming shortened V by 5 bases and J by 1 base, and 8 bases separated the two germline ends. The CDR3 loop spans 13 amino acids.

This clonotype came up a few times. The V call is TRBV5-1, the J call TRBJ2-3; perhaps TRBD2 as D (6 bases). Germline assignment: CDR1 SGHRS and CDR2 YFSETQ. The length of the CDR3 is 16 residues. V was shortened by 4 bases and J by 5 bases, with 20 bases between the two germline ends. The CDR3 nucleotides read TGCGCCAGCAGCCCCCAAGGCGGGGTCTTGCGAGATACGCAGTATTTT. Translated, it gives CASSPQGGVLRDTQYF.

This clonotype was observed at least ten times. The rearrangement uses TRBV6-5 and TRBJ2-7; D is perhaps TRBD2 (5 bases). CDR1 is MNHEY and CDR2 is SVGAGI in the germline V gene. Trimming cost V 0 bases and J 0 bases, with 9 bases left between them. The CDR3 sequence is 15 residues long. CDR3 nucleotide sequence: TGTGCCAGCAGTTACTCGGGAAGCGGCTCCTACGAGCAGTACTTC. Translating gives CASSYSGSGSYEQYF.

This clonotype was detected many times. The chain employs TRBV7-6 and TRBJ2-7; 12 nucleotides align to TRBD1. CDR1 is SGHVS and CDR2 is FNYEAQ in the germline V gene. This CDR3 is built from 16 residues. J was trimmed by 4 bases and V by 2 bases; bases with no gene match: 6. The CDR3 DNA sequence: TGTGCCAGCAGCTTAATGGGACAGGGGGCGCATTACGAGCAGTACTTC. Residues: CASSLMGQGAHYEQYF.

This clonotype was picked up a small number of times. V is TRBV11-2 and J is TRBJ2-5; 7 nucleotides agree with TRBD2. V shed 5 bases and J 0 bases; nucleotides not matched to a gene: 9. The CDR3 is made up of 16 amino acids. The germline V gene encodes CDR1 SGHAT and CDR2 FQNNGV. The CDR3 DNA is TGTGCCAGCAGCCCAATCGGGGGGAGGTACCAAGAGACCCAGTACTTC. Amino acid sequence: CASSPIGGRYQETQYF. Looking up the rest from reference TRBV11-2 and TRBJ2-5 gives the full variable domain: EAGVAQSPRYKIIEKRQSVAFWCNPISGHATLYWYQQILGQGPKLLIQFQNNGVVDDSQLPKDRFSAERLKGVDSTLKIQPAKLEDSAVYLCASSPIGGRYQETQYFGPGTRLLVL.

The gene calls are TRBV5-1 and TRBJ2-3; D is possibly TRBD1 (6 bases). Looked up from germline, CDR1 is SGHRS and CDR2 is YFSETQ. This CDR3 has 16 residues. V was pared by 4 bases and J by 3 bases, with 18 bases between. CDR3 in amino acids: CASSAVPGQVTDTQYF. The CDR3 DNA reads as TGCGCCAGCAGCGCCGTCCCGGGACAAGTGACAGATACGCAGTATTTT.

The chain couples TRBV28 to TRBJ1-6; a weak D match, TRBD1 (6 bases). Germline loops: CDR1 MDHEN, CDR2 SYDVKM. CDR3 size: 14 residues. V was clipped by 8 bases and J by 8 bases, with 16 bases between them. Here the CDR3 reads CASRPGDSHSPLHF. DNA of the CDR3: TGTGCCAGCCGCCCAGGGGATAGTCATTCACCCCTCCACTTT.

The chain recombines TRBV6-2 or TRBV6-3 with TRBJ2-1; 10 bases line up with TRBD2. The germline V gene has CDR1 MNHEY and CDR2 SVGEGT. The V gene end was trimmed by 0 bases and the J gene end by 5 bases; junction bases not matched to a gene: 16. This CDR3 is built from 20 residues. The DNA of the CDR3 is TGTGCCAGCAGTTACTCGGCGGCTAGCGGGGGATCCCCTAAACACAATGAGCAGTTCTTC. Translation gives CASSYSAASGGSPKHNEQFF.

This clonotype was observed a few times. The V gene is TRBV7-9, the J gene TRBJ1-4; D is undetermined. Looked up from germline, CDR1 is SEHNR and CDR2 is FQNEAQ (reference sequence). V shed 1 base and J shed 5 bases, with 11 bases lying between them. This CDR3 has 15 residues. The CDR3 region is CASSLGGAKNEKLFF. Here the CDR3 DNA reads TGTGCCAGCAGCTTAGGGGGAGCAAAAAATGAAAAACTGTTTTTT.

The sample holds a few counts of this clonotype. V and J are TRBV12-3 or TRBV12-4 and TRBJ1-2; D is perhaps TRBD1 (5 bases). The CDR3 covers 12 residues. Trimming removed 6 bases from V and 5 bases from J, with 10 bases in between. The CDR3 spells CASRAGGYGYTF. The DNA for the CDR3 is TGTGCCAGCAGAGCCGGGGGGTATGGCTACACCTTC.

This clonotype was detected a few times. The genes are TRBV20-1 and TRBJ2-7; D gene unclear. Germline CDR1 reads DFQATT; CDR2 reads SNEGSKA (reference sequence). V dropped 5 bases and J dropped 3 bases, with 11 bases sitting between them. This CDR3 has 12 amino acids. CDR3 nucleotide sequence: TGCAGTGCTGGCCGAGCTAACTACGAGCAGTACTTC. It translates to CSAGRANYEQYF.

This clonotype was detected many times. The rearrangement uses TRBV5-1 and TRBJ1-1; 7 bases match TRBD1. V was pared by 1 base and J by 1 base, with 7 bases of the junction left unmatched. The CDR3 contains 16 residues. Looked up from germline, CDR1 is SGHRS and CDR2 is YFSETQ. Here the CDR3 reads CASSLRPGGENTEAFF. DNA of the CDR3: TGCGCCAGCAGCTTGCGTCCAGGGGGGGAGAACACTGAAGCTTTCTTT.

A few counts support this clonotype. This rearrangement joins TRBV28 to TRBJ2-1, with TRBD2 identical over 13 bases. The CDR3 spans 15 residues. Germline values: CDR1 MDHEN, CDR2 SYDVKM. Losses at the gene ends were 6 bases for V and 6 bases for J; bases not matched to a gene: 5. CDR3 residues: CASRGGLAGSNEQFF. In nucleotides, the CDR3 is TGTGCCAGCAGGGGGGGACTAGCGGGAAGCAATGAGCAGTTCTTC.

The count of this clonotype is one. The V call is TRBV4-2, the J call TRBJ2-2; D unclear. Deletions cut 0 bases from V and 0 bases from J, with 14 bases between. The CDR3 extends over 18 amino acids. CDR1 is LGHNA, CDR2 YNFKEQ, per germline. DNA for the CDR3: TGTGCCAGCAGCCAAGATCGTTACAGCCAAACGAACACCGGGGAGCTGTTTTTT. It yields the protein CASSQDRYSQTNTGELFF.

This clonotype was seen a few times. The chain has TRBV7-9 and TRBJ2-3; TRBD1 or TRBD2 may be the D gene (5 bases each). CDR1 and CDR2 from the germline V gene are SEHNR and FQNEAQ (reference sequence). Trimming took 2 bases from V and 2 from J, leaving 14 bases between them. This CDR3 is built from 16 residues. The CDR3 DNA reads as TGTGCCAGCAGCTTAATCTTCGGGGCCAACACAGATACGCAGTATTTT. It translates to CASSLIFGANTDTQYF.